Given below is one TCR beta chain in context. The sample is drawn from a study of blood T cell repertoires in COVID-19. Study details: Collection of acute and convalescent COVID-19 samples took place in the United States, Italy and Spain. T cells, B-cell-depleted T cells, or PBMCs provided the cDNA or gDNA that served as material.

As processed by the authors: Amplification of reference gene primers was used by the study to estimate nucleated cell counts. Only in-frame clones appear in the TCRdb table, and some are missing; sequencing was by immunoSEQ multiplex PCR. From that table come the V and J calls and clone size; the DNA was used to work out D and trimming. The table includes more than 200,000 clones, around 83% detected once. This CDR3 comprises 16 residues. From germline, CDR1 is SGDLS and CDR2 YYNGEE. Trimming shortened V by 0 bases and J by 1 base, and 13 bases separated the two germline ends. Sequenced material: peripheral blood. The chain uses TRBV9 and TRBJ1-1, with a weak D call TRBD1 (5 bases). The sequence derives from a man aged 35-49 years with active or convalescent COVID-19. As DNA, the CDR3 is TGTGCCAGCAGCGTAGCTACGGGACTGCCGAACACTGAAGCTTTCTTT. It encodes CASSVATGLPNTEAFF.